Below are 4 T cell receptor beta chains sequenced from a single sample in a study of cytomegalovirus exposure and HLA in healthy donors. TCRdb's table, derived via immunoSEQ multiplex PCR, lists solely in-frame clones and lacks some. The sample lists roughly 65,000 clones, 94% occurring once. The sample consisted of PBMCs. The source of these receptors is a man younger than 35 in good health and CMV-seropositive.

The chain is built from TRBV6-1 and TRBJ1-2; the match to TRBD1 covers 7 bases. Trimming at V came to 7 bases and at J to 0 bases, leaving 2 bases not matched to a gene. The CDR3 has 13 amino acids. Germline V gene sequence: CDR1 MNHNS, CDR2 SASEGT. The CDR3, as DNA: TGTGCCAGCAACGACAGGGCTAACTATGGCTACACCTTC. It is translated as CASNDRANYGYTF.

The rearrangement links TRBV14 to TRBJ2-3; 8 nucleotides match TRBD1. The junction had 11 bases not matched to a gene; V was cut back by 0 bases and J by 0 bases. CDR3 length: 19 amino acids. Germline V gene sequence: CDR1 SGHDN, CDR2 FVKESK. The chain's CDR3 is CASSQEHTRTGPSTDTQYF. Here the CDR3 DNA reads TGTGCCAGCAGCCAAGAACATACGAGGACAGGGCCTAGCACAGATACGCAGTATTTT. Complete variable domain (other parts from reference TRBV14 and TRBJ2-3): EAGVTQFPSHSVIEKGQTVTLRCDPISGHDNLYWYRRVMGKEIKFLLHFVKESKQDESGMPNNRFLAERTGGTYSTLKVQPAELEDSGVYFCASSQEHTRTGPSTDTQYFGPGTRLTVL.

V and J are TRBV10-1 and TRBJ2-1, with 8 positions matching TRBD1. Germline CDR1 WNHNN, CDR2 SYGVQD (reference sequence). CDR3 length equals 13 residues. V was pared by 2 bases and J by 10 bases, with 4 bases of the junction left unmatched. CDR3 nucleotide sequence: TGCGCCAGCAGTGAGAACAGGGGGTACGAGCAGTTCTTC. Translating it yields CASSENRGYEQFF.

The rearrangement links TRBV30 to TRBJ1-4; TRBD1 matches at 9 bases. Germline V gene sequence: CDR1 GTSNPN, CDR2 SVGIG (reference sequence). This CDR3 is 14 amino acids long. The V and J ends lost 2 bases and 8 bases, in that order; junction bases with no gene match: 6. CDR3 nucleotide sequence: TGTGCCTGGAGTTTGGGACAGGGAATCGAAAAACTGTTTTTT. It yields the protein CAWSLGQGIEKLFF.